The 17 T cell receptor beta chains below all came from one sample that was sequenced in a study of blood T cell repertoires in COVID-19. Sequenced by immunoSEQ multiplex PCR; TCRdb stores in-frame clones only, minus some. The sample lists about 88,000 clones; approximately 82% were seen once. The sample consisted of peripheral blood. The receptors come from a human donor in a cohort sampled during active COVID-19.

The chain carries TRBV19 and TRBJ2-2, with a tentative D call TRBD1 (5 bases). CDR3 length: 17 residues. In germline, CDR1 is LNHDA, CDR2 SQIVND (reference sequence). The V end was cut by 3 bases, the J end by 5 bases, with 19 bases between. The CDR3 spells CASSIPRRTGKTGELFF. For the CDR3, the DNA is TGTGCCAGTAGTATCCCCCGGCGTACAGGAAAGACCGGGGAGCTGTTTTTT. Combining the CDR3 with reference TRBV19 and TRBJ2-2 gives the whole variable domain DGGITQSPKYLFRKEGQNVTLSCEQNLNHDAMYWYRQDPGQGLRLIYYSQIVNDFQKGDIAEGYSVSREKKESFPLTVTSAQKNPTAFYLCASSIPRRTGKTGELFFGEGSRLTVL.

The rearrangement joins TRBV23-1 to TRBJ1-5; D unclear. TRBV23-1 is flagged as an ORF with uncertain function. The CDR3 has 17 residues. V gave up 7 bases and J gave up 2 bases, with 21 bases separating them. Here the CDR3 reads CASMLNKILLGNQPQHF. The DNA for the CDR3 is TGCGCCAGCATGTTAAACAAAATTTTGTTGGGCAATCAGCCCCAGCATTTT.

The chain couples TRBV24-1 to TRBJ1-4; possible D gene TRBD1, 6 bases. The CDR3 is 16 amino acids. The germline V and J ends were trimmed by 12 bases and 0 bases, with 19 bases remaining between them. From germline, CDR1 is KGHDR and CDR2 SFDVKD. This CDR3 is CASKGGGEATNEKLFF. CDR3 sequence (DNA): TGTGCCTCCAAAGGGGGGGGAGAAGCAACTAATGAAAAACTGTTTTTT.

The chain uses TRBV7-2 and TRBJ1-2, with TRBD1 as a possible D gene (5 bases). CDR3 length: 14 residues. Trimming left V 1 base short and J 4 bases short, with 10 bases between. Germline-derived CDR1 and CDR2 are SGHTA and FQGNSA. The DNA of the CDR3 is TGTGCCAGCAGCTTAGGTGGGGGGACCTATGGCTACACCTTC. Protein: CASSLGGGTYGYTF. Full variable domain (remainder filled in from reference TRBV7-2 and TRBJ1-2): GAGVSQSPSNKVTEKGKDVELRCDPISGHTALYWYRQSLGQGLEFLIYFQGNSAPDKSGLPSDRFSAERTGGSVSTLTIQRTQQEDSAVYLCASSLGGGTYGYTFGSGTRLTVV.

With regard to this clone: Other DNA sequences from this sample encode an identical CDR3 as well. This chain joins TRBV6-5 and TRBJ1-2; 9 nucleotides match TRBD1. Germline-derived CDR1 and CDR2 are MNHEY and SVGAGI. V was clipped by 6 bases and J by 4 bases; unmatched bases: 6. The CDR3 has 14 amino acids. In nucleotides, the CDR3 is TGTGCCAGCAGCAGGACAGGGGAAGGCTATGGCTACACCTTC. Protein: CASSRTGEGYGYTF.

The chain has TRBV7-2 and TRBJ2-1, with TRBD1 matching 7 bases. V shed 1 base and J 7 bases; nucleotides not matched to a gene: 10. Germline values: CDR1 SGHTA, CDR2 FQGNSA. The CDR3 runs 16 residues. CDR3 region: CASSLVHRGRGNEQFF. CDR3 DNA: TGTGCCAGCAGCTTAGTCCACAGGGGAAGAGGTAATGAGCAGTTCTTC.

The rearrangement links TRBV20-1 to TRBJ2-3, with D possibly being TRBD2 (6 bases). This CDR3 spans 14 amino acids. Germline CDR1 reads DFQATT; CDR2 reads SNEGSKA (reference sequence). Trimming left V 3 bases short and J 9 bases short, with 19 bases between. The CDR3 here is CSASSSSGVETQYF. CDR3 nucleotides: TGCAGTGCTAGTAGTTCCTCGGGAGTCGAAACGCAGTATTTT.

This clone came up a few times. CDR3 residues: CSASTGVSGELFF. CDR3 nucleotide sequence: TGCAGTGCTAGTACGGGAGTGTCCGGGGAGCTGTTTTTT. The J gene is TRBJ2-2, the V gene TRBV20-1, with TRBD2 as a possible D gene (6 bases). Germline CDR1 is DFQATT and CDR2 is SNEGSKA (reference sequence). The CDR3 contains 13 residues. Trimming cost V 3 bases and J 6 bases, with 11 bases left between them.

The rearrangement joins TRBV18 to TRBJ1-5; D unclear. The ends were cut back, 3 bases at V and 0 bases at J, with 12 bases in the middle. The length of the CDR3 is 16 residues. Germline values: CDR1 KGHSH, CDR2 LQKENI. The chain's CDR3 is CASSPSPQASNQPQHF. The CDR3 coding sequence is TGTGCCAGCTCACCTTCCCCTCAGGCTAGCAATCAGCCCCAGCATTTT.

This chain uses TRBV9 with TRBJ2-7; maybe TRBD2 (5 bases). V lost 3 bases to trimming and J lost 4 bases, with 14 bases between them. This CDR3 has 14 residues. The germline V gene encodes CDR1 SGDLS and CDR2 YYNGEE. The CDR3 nucleotides read TGTGCCAGCAGCGCCGGGGTTGTGGGATACGAGCAGTACTTC. Its protein product is CASSAGVVGYEQYF.

The rearrangement joins TRBV6-1 to TRBJ1-6; weak D call: TRBD1 (5 bases). V lost 0 bases and J lost 9, with 12 bases in between. The germline gives CDR1 MNHNS, CDR2 SASEGT. This CDR3 is built from 15 residues. The CDR3 DNA reads TGTGCCAGCAGTGAAGCGGGGGGGTTTAGTTCACCCCTCCACTTT. It specifies CASSEAGGFSSPLHF.

The rearrangement links TRBV12-3 or TRBV12-4 to TRBJ1-2; no definite D call. The CDR3 is made up of 12 amino acids. V lost 5 bases to trimming and J lost 8 bases, with 12 bases between them. The CDR3 region is CASSVAVQGYTF. CDR3 nucleotide sequence: TGTGCCAGCAGTGTGGCGGTACAAGGCTACACCTTC.

The chain has TRBV5-1 and TRBJ1-4; TRBD1 matches 10 bases. Germline assignment: CDR1 SGHRS and CDR2 YFSETQ. V was pared by 0 bases and J by 7 bases, with 12 bases of the junction left unmatched. This CDR3 is 18 amino acids long. The CDR3 DNA sequence: TGCGCCAGCAGCTTGGCGACAGGGGGCTCAAACCCTGGTGAAAAACTGTTTTTT. It is translated as CASSLATGGSNPGEKLFF.

This clone appeared a few times. The genes are TRBV30 and TRBJ1-5; D unclear. Trimming shortened V by 0 bases and J by 5 bases, and 23 bases separated the two germline ends. There are 18 residues in the CDR3. Germline V gene data show CDR1 as GTSNPN and CDR2 as SVGIG (reference sequence). The CDR3 sequence is CAWSVPREVYAAHQPQHF. The CDR3 DNA reads as TGTGCCTGGAGTGTCCCGAGGGAGGTTTATGCGGCCCATCAGCCCCAGCATTTT.

The V gene is TRBV3-1 (or the pseudogene TRBV3-2), the J gene TRBJ2-7; 11 nucleotides match TRBD2. Looked up from germline, CDR1 is LGHDT and CDR2 is YNNKEL (reference sequence). The CDR3 length is 15 residues. The V gene end was trimmed by 5 bases and the J gene end by 4 bases; junction bases not matched to a gene: 7. CDR3 sequence (DNA): TGTGCCAGCAGCGAATCCGGGACTAGCGGTTACGAGCAGTACTTC. Encoded protein: CASSESGTSGYEQYF.

The chain uses TRBV6-5 and TRBJ1-2; D is ambiguous. This CDR3 is 12 amino acids long. Per germline, CDR1 MNHEY and CDR2 SVGAGI. V was pared by 8 bases and J by 3 bases, with 10 bases between. This CDR3 reads CASAGLDYGYTF. DNA of the CDR3: TGTGCCAGCGCGGGTCTCGACTATGGCTACACCTTC.

The V and J genes are TRBV7-9 and TRBJ2-1; 8 bases map to TRBD2. V lost 5 bases, J lost 5 bases, and 8 bases stayed unmatched. The length of the CDR3 is 15 residues. Germline assignment: CDR1 SEHNR and CDR2 FQNEAQ (reference sequence). The CDR3 loop is CASSANLAGHNEQFF. CDR3 bases: TGTGCCAGCAGCGCGAACCTAGCGGGTCACAATGAGCAGTTCTTC.